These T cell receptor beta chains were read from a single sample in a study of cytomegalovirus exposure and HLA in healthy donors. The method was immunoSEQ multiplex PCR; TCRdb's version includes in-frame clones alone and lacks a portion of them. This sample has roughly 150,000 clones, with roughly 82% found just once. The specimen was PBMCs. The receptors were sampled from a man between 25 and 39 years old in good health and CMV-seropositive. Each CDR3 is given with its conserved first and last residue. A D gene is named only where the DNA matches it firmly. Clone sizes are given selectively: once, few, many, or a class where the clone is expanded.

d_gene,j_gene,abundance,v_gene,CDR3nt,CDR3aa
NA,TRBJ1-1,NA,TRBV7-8,TGTGCCAGCAGCGGACAGCTTGAAGCTTTCTTT,CASSGQLEAFF
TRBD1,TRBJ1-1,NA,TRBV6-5,TGTGCCAGCAGTTACTCGACAGGGTGGAACACTGAAGCTTTCTTT,CASSYSTGWNTEAFF
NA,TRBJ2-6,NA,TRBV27,TGTGCCAGCAGTCCCCGCGGGTCCCCCGACGTCCTGACTTTC,CASSPRGSPDVLTF
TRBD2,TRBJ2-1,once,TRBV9,TGTGCCAGCAGCGTAGTCCCTAGCGGGGGTGGTGAGCAGTTCTTC,CASSVVPSGGGEQFF
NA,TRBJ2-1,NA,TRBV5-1,TGCGCCAGCAGCTTGGTGGACTCGAATGAGCAGTTCTTC,CASSLVDSNEQFF
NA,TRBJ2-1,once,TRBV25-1,TGTGCCAGCAGTGGGGGGGTAGGGCAGTTCTTC,CASSGGVGQFF
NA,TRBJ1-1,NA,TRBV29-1,TGCAGCGCCGCCCGGGGAGTGAACACTGAAGCTTTCTTT,CSAARGVNTEAFF
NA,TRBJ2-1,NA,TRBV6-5,TGTGCCAGCAGTACGGGAAGGTACTTGGGTGAGCAGTTCTTC,CASSTGRYLGEQFF
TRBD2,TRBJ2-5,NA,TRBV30,TGTGTGCGGAAACTAGCGGGGACGGAGACCCAGTACTTC,CVRKLAGTETQYF
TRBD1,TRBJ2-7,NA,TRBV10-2,TGCGCCAGCAGTGAGGGGGGGACAGGGGGTATCGAGCAATACTTC,CASSEGGTGGIEQYF
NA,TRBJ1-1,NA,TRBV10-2,TGCGCCAGCAGTGACCCATCCGGGGGGAACACTGAAGCTTTCTTT,CASSDPSGGNTEAFF
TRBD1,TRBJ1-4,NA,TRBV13,TGTGCCAGCAGCTTACATGGACAGGGAAATGAAAAACTGTTTTTT,CASSLHGQGNEKLFF
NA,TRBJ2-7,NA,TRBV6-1,TGTGCCAGCAGCCACTCCTCCGCCGAGCAGTACTTC,CASSHSSAEQYF
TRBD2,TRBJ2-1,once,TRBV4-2,TGTGCCAGCAGCCAAGATAGTGGGACTAAAGGGTATGAGCAGTTCTTC,CASSQDSGTKGYEQFF
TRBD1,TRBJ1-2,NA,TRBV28,TGTGCCAGCAGCAGGGACAGGGTCTACACCTTC,CASSRDRVYTF
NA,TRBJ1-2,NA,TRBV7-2,TGTGCCAGCAGCTTAGTGGGCCAGCCAACTAACTATGGCTACACCTTC,CASSLVGQPTNYGYTF
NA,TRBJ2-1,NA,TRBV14,TGTGCCAGCAGCCAAGATGTGACTGACCGTGGGAGCTCCTACAATGAGCAGTTCTTC,CASSQDVTDRGSSYNEQFF
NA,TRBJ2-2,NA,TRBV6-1,TGTGCCAGCAGTGAAGGAATGGAGGAGGGTCCTCTTTGGGGGGAGCTGTTTTTT,CASSEGMEEGPLWGELFF
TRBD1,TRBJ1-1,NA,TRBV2,TGTGCCAGCACCCGGACAGGGAGCTTCACTGAAGCTTTCTTT,CASTRTGSFTEAFF
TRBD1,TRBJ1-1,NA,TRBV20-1,TGCAGTGCTCCTCGGGACAGAGAAGCTTTCTTT,CSAPRDREAFF
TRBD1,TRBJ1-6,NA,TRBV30,TGTGCCTGGAGTGTAGACAGGGGGAGGTCACCCCTCCACTTT,CAWSVDRGRSPLHF
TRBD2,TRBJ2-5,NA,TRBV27,TGTGCCAGCAGTTTTCTGTCGGCGGGGGATTTTCAAGAGACCCAGTACTTC,CASSFLSAGDFQETQYF
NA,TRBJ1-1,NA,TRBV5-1,TGCGCCAGCAGCTTGGAGGCGAACAGGTTAAAGACTGAAGCTTTCTTT,CASSLEANRLKTEAFF
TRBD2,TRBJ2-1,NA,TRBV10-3,TGTGCCATCAGTCCGGGACTAGCGATCAATGAGCAGTTCTTC,CAISPGLAINEQFF
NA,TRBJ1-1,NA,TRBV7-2,TGTGCCAGCAGCGGCAGGGGTTCTGGGGAAACTTTCTTT,CASSGRGSGETFF
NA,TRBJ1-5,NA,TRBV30,TGTGCCTGGAGCCAGAGCAATCAGCCCCAGCATTTT,CAWSQSNQPQHF
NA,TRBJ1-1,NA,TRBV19,TGTGCCAGTAGTCCCGGACAGACGAACACTGAAGCTTTCTTT,CASSPGQTNTEAFF
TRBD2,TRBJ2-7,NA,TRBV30,TGTGCCTGGAGTCCAGGACTAGCGGGCTACGAGCAGTACTTC,CAWSPGLAGYEQYF
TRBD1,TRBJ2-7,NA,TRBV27,TGTGCCAGCAGTTTGGGCCCCGGGACAGAGAAGGCCGAGCAGTACTTC,CASSLGPGTEKAEQYF
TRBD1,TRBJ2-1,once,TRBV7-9,TGTGCCAGCAGCCTGGGGACAGTCAATGAGCAGTTCTTC,CASSLGTVNEQFF
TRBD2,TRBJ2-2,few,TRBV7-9,TGTGCCAGCAGCGAAACTAGCGGGGCGAACACCGGGGAGCTGTTTTTT,CASSETSGANTGELFF
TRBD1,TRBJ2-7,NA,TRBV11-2,TGTGCCAGCAGTTGGACAGGGAACTCCTACGAGCAGTACTTC,CASSWTGNSYEQYF
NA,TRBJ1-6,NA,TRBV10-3,TGTGCCATCACCGAAGGGTTGGGGCAGGGGTCCTCACCCCTCCACTTT,CAITEGLGQGSSPLHF
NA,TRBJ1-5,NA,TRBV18,TGTGCCAGCTCACCGGTTCAGGGCAATCAGCCCCAGCATTTT,CASSPVQGNQPQHF
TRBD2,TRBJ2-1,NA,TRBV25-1,TGTGCCAGCAGTGGCGGACTAGCGGGGGTCCCCTCCTACAATGAGCAGTTCTTC,CASSGGLAGVPSYNEQFF
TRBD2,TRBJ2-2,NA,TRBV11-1,TGTGCCAGCAGCTCTCGGGAGGGTATCGGGGAGCTGTTTTTT,CASSSREGIGELFF
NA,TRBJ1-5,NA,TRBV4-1,TGCGCCAGCAGCCAAGATCGGGGTTTCAATCAGCCCCAGCATTTT,CASSQDRGFNQPQHF
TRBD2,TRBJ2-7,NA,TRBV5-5,TGTGCCAGCAGCTGGACTAGCGGGAGCTACGAGCAGTACTTC,CASSWTSGSYEQYF
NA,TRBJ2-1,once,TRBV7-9,TGTGCCAGCAGCCTTGGTAGCGGCTCCTACAATGAGCAGTTCTTC,CASSLGSGSYNEQFF
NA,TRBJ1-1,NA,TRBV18,TGTGCCAGCTCACCTACAGGAGCCACTGAAGCTTTCTTT,CASSPTGATEAFF
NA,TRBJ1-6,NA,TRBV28,TGTGCCAGCAGTATGGTGGGGGAGGGTAATTCACCCCTCCACTTT,CASSMVGEGNSPLHF
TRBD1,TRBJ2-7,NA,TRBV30,TGTGCCTGGAGTGTAGCAGGGGGCTACGAGCAGTACTTC,CAWSVAGGYEQYF
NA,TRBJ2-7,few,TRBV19,TGTGCCAGTAGTATAGACTCCCAGGTTTTGTACGAGCAGTACTTC,CASSIDSQVLYEQYF
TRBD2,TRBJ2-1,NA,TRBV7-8,TGTGCCAGCAGCGGGAGGACTAGCGGGAGCGCGCATGAGCAGTTCTTC,CASSGRTSGSAHEQFF
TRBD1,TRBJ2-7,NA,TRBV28,TGTGCCAGCAGTCTGACAGGGTTTTCCTACGAGCAGTACTTC,CASSLTGFSYEQYF
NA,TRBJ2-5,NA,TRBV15,TGTGCCACCAGCAGAGAAGTCCAGGTCCAAGAGACCCAGTACTTC,CATSREVQVQETQYF
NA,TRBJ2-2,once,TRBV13,TGTGCCAGCAGCTTACGGCGGGCGAACACCGGGGAGCTGTTTTTT,CASSLRRANTGELFF
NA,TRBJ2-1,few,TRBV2,TGTGCCAGCAGTGAGGTGGGGCCCTTTGGCAATGAGCAGTTCTTC,CASSEVGPFGNEQFF
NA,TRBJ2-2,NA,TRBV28,TGTGCCAGCAGTTTACCCACAGCAGGGCCCGGGGAGCTGTTTTTT,CASSLPTAGPGELFF
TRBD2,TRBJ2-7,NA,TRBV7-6,TGTGCCAGCAGCTTAGCGGGGGGGGAAAGCTCCTACGAGCAGTACTTC,CASSLAGGESSYEQYF
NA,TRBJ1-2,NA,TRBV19,TGTGCCAGTAGTAACATTGGCTACACCTTC,CASSNIGYTF
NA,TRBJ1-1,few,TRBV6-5,TGTGCCAGCAGTTACTCTCCAGGGGTGAACACTGAAGCTTTCTTT,CASSYSPGVNTEAFF
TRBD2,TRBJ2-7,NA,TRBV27,TGTGCCAGCACCAGTCTCCGGGGGAGGGGCGCGGGGGAGCAGTACTTC,CASTSLRGRGAGEQYF
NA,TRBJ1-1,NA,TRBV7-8,TGTGCCAGCAGCTCCCTTCGGGAGAACACTGAAGCTTTCTTT,CASSSLRENTEAFF
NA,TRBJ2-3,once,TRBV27,TGTGCCAGCAAGGACTTTACCCCAATAGATACGCAGTATTTT,CASKDFTPIDTQYF
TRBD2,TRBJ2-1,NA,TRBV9,TGTGCCAGCAGCGTAGCGGGGATTCTAGCGGGGGCCTACAATGAGCAGTTCTTC,CASSVAGILAGAYNEQFF
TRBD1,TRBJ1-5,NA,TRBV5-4,TGTGCCAGCAGCTCAGGGACAGGGCCGGGCCAGCCCCAGCATTTT,CASSSGTGPGQPQHF
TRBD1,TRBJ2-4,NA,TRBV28,TGTGCCAGCAGCCAGGAGGGACAGGGGATACTAGCCAAAAACATTCAGTACTTC,CASSQEGQGILAKNIQYF